This is a list of T cell receptor beta chains from one sample in a study of CD8+ T cells in alopecia areata. Profiled with immunoSEQ multiplex PCR; TCRdb holds only in-frame clones, not every one. Seen here are about 40,000 clones, roughly 90% observed once, and the top ten hold over 15%. This specimen was CD8+ T cells sorted from blood, taken at week 24, from a patient treated with tofacitinib. These receptors came from a human donor with alopecia areata. The CDR3 runs from the conserved cysteine through the conserved F or W. A D gene is named only where the DNA matches it firmly. A row's size may be missing; if present it is once, few, many or a size class.

v_gene: TRBV6-5; d_gene: -; abundance: -; j_gene: TRBJ2-5; CDR3nt: TGTGCCAGCAGTTACCTCGGCGGGGCCCGTTCGGAGACCCAGTACTTC; CDR3aa: CASSYLGGARSETQYF
v_gene: TRBV2; d_gene: TRBD1; abundance: -; j_gene: TRBJ2-4; CDR3nt: TGTGCCAGCAGTGAAGCTTACACAGGGGGAGACGCGTACTTC; CDR3aa: CASSEAYTGGDAYF
v_gene: TRBV27; d_gene: TRBD2; abundance: -; j_gene: TRBJ2-5; CDR3nt: TGTGCCAGCAGTTTACGAGCGGGGGTGGAGACCCAGTACTTC; CDR3aa: CASSLRAGVETQYF
v_gene: TRBV29-1; d_gene: -; abundance: once; j_gene: TRBJ2-7; CDR3nt: TGCAGCGTTGACGACGGCAGGCAGGATTCCTACGAGCAGTACTTC; CDR3aa: CSVDDGRQDSYEQYF
v_gene: TRBV25-1; d_gene: TRBD1; abundance: -; j_gene: TRBJ2-7; CDR3nt: TGTGCCAGCAACATCGGGACAGGGGACGAGCAGTACTTC; CDR3aa: CASNIGTGDEQYF
v_gene: TRBV19; d_gene: TRBD2; abundance: once; j_gene: TRBJ2-1; CDR3nt: TGTGCCAGTAGCTACGGGGGGGAATTCTACAATGAGCAGTTCTTC; CDR3aa: CASSYGGEFYNEQFF
v_gene: TRBV2; d_gene: -; abundance: -; j_gene: TRBJ2-2; CDR3nt: TGTGCCACCGCCGAGGTCACCGGGGAGCTGTTTTTT; CDR3aa: CATAEVTGELFF
v_gene: TRBV29-1; d_gene: -; abundance: -; j_gene: TRBJ2-2; CDR3nt: TGCAGCGTTGTAGCAGGGGACACCGGGGAGCTGTTTTTT; CDR3aa: CSVVAGDTGELFF
v_gene: TRBV29-1; d_gene: -; abundance: -; j_gene: TRBJ1-2; CDR3nt: TGCAGCGTCCCCGGGAACTATGGCTACACCTTC; CDR3aa: CSVPGNYGYTF
v_gene: TRBV27; d_gene: TRBD2; abundance: -; j_gene: TRBJ2-7; CDR3nt: TGTGCCAGCAGCCCCGCCGGGGGGTCCCCCTACGAGCAGTACTTC; CDR3aa: CASSPAGGSPYEQYF